Listed here are 22 T cell receptor beta chains from one sample, sequenced in a study of radiation and T cells in renal cell carcinoma. Generated by immunoSEQ multiplex PCR, the TCRdb table keeps only in-frame clones and is missing some. Of approximately 79,000 clones in the sample, roughly 82% were seen once. The time point is: blood 2 weeks post-SBRT. The treatment here: 15 Gy SBRT to primary tumor, nephrectomy 4 weeks later. Sequences were derived from blood, sampled from a patient whose treatment included radiotherapy and nephrectomy. The receptors originated from a man in his 60s with renal cell carcinoma.

The V and J genes are TRBV7-2 and TRBJ2-2; D uncertain. The CDR3 loop spans 12 amino acids. The germline CDR1 and CDR2 sequences are SGHTA and FQGNSA. With 8 bases removed from V and 5 bases from J, the gap between germline ends came to 9 bases. CDR3 in amino acids: CASRLMTGELFF. Here the CDR3 DNA reads TGTGCCAGCCGGTTAATGACCGGGGAGCTGTTTTTT.

In nucleotides, the CDR3 is TGCGCCAGCAGCCGTGGGACAGCGAACACCGGGGAGCTGTTTTTT. This codes for CASSRGTANTGELFF. The chain carries TRBV4-1 and TRBJ2-2, with 7 bases lining up with TRBD1. Germline V gene lookup returns CDR1 MGHRA and CDR2 YSYEKL. J was trimmed by 0 bases and V by 4 bases; bases with no gene match: 2. The CDR3 extends over 15 amino acids.

The gene calls are TRBV11-2 and TRBJ1-1; D unclear. There are 15 residues in the CDR3. Germline CDR1 and CDR2: SGHAT and FQNNGV. V lost 3 bases to trimming and J lost 1 base, with 12 bases between them. The CDR3 DNA sequence: TGTGCCAGCAGCTTTGCACAGATACAGAACACTGAAGCTTTCTTT. Protein: CASSFAQIQNTEAFF.

The chain employs TRBV10-2 and TRBJ2-3; no clear D gene. V was clipped by 0 bases and J by 6 bases, with 13 bases between them. Germline values: CDR1 WSHSY, CDR2 SAAADI. This CDR3 spans 15 amino acids. The DNA of the CDR3 is TGCGCCAGCAGTGAGTCGCAGCTTTTGAGGGATACGCAGTATTTT. Amino acid sequence: CASSESQLLRDTQYF.

The J gene is TRBJ2-1, the V gene TRBV27; D is possibly TRBD2 (6 bases). The germline V and J ends were trimmed by 3 bases and 4 bases, with 10 bases remaining between them. Germline loops: CDR1 MNHEY, CDR2 SMNVEV (reference sequence). The CDR3 is made up of 14 amino acids. The CDR3 bases are TGTGCCAGCAGTTTGGTTAGCGGTTACAATGAGCAGTTCTTC. Protein sequence: CASSLVSGYNEQFF.

The CDR3: CASSRGGTTDTQYF. As DNA, the CDR3 is TGTGCCAGCAGCCGCGGGGGGACCACAGATACGCAGTATTTT. V and J are TRBV7-9 and TRBJ2-3; 8 bases line up with TRBD2. Germline loops: CDR1 SEHNR, CDR2 FQNEAQ (reference sequence). V lost 5 bases and J lost 2; bases outside the gene matches: 3. The CDR3 extends over 14 amino acids.

The chain carries TRBV5-4 and TRBJ2-7; D unresolved. CDR3 size: 14 residues. V gave up 4 bases and J gave up 7 bases, with 18 bases separating them. Germline CDR1 reads SGHNT; CDR2 reads YYREEE (reference sequence). The DNA for the CDR3 is TGTGCCAGCAGCCCCCCGGCGGCCCCAGCGGAGCAGTACTTC. Translating gives CASSPPAAPAEQYF.

In DNA form, the CDR3 reads TGTGCCAGCAGCTCCGGCCCGGAACAAAGAGCCGAAGATGAAGCTTTCTTT. Its protein product is CASSSGPEQRAEDEAFF. This rearrangement joins TRBV7-6 to TRBJ1-1; D remains ambiguous. V was cut by 4 bases and J by 7 bases, with 25 bases left in between. The CDR3 runs to 17 residues. CDR1 and CDR2 (germline): SGHVS, FNYEAQ.

J is TRBJ2-7 and V is TRBV6-5; D may correspond to TRBD1 or TRBD2 (5 bases each). Germline CDR1 and CDR2: MNHEY and SVGAGI. Deletions cut 0 bases from V and 3 bases from J, with 12 bases between. This CDR3 has 15 residues. This CDR3 reads CASSYSNRGVYEQYF. CDR3 in DNA: TGTGCCAGCAGTTACTCGAACCGAGGGGTCTACGAGCAGTACTTC.

This clone appeared once. The chain is built from TRBV6-1 and TRBJ2-2, with D maybe TRBD1 (5 bases). The CDR3 covers 13 residues. Germline CDR1 and CDR2: MNHNS and SASEGT. V was cut by 6 bases and J by 6 bases, with 11 bases left in between. DNA for the CDR3: TGTGCCAGCAGATTGACAGTCCCCGGGGAGCTGTTTTTT. This encodes CASRLTVPGELFF.

This chain connects TRBV2 to TRBJ2-2; D may match TRBD1 or TRBD2 (5 bases each). V was cut by 7 bases and J by 0 bases, with 9 bases left in between. CDR3 length equals 14 residues. The germline gives CDR1 SNHLY, CDR2 FYNNEI. CDR3 residues: CASKQDSNTGELFF. CDR3 nucleotides: TGTGCCAGCAAACAGGACTCGAACACCGGGGAGCTGTTTTTT.

This chain joins TRBV2 and TRBJ2-1; D not resolved. CDR1 and CDR2 (germline): SNHLY, FYNNEI. The CDR3 contains 12 residues. Trimming pared 4 bases from V and 8 bases from J, leaving 9 bases between. CDR3 sequence reads: CASSGDSHEQFF. The CDR3 nucleotides are TGTGCCAGCAGTGGGGATAGTCATGAGCAGTTCTTC.

The gene calls are TRBV5-8 and TRBJ2-1; D possibly corresponds to TRBD2 (6 bases). This CDR3 has 14 amino acids. V was shortened by 3 bases and J by 7 bases, with 14 bases between the two germline ends. In germline, CDR1 is SGHTS, CDR2 YDEGEE. The CDR3 is CASSWEEMGNEQFF. The CDR3 DNA is TGTGCCAGCAGCTGGGAGGAGATGGGAAATGAGCAGTTCTTC.

The chain couples TRBV7-7 to TRBJ2-2; possible D gene TRBD1, 5 bases. Germline assignment: CDR1 SSHAT and CDR2 FNYEAQ (reference sequence). This CDR3 spans 15 amino acids. Trimming stripped 2 bases from V and 4 bases from J, with 11 bases between. The CDR3: CASSLNNQGTGELFF. The CDR3 region has the DNA TGTGCCAGCAGCTTAAACAACCAGGGCACCGGGGAGCTGTTTTTT.

This chain links TRBV11-2 with TRBJ2-2; D ambiguous. The length of the CDR3 is 15 residues. The germline gives CDR1 SGHAT, CDR2 FQNNGV. V was trimmed by 1 base and J by 5 bases, leaving 11 bases between them. Written as DNA, the CDR3 is TGTGCCAGCAGCTTAGCTGTGGCAGAAACCGGGGAGCTGTTTTTT. This translates into CASSLAVAETGELFF.

This clone was picked up a small number of times. The genes are TRBV29-1 and TRBJ2-3, with a possible D match to TRBD2 (5 bases). There are 13 residues in the CDR3. The germline V gene encodes CDR1 SQVTM and CDR2 ANQGSEA. Trimming shortened V by 1 base and J by 0 bases, and 5 bases separated the two germline ends. The CDR3 loop is CSVEAGSTDTQYF. The CDR3 region has the DNA TGCAGCGTTGAAGCGGGAAGCACAGATACGCAGTATTTT.

The J gene is TRBJ2-1, the V gene TRBV19; 8 nucleotides line up with TRBD2. Germline CDR1 reads LNHDA; CDR2 reads SQIVND (reference sequence). The CDR3 length is 17 residues. V shed 1 base, J shed 3 bases, and the junction held 8 bases outside the gene matches. In nucleotides, the CDR3 is TGTGCCAGTAGTATAGGTGCGGGGGGCTCTGTCTACAATGAGCAGTTCTTC. Its protein is CASSIGAGGSVYNEQFF.

V and J are TRBV7-8 and TRBJ2-5; D assignment may be TRBD1 or TRBD2 (5 bases each). The CDR3 has 15 amino acids. Germline assignment: CDR1 SGHVS and CDR2 FQNEAQ. V lost 1 base, J lost 3 bases, and 12 bases lay in between. The CDR3 DNA sequence: TGTGCCAGCAGCTTAGGGCGCAGAGGGGAAGAGACCCAGTACTTC. The encoded protein is CASSLGRRGEETQYF. The variable domain in full, with the rest retrieved from reference TRBV7-8 and TRBJ2-5, is GAGVSQSPRYKVAKRGQDVALRCDPISGHVSLFWYQQALGQGPEFLTYFQNEAQLDKSGLPSDRFFAERPEGSVSTLKIQRTQQEDSAVYLCASSLGRRGEETQYFGPGTRLLVL.

This chain uses TRBV7-9 with TRBJ2-5, with D possibly TRBD2 on 6 matching bases. Germline V gives CDR1 SEHNR, CDR2 FQNEAQ (reference sequence). This CDR3 region has 14 residues. V was shortened by 5 bases and J by 5 bases, with 15 bases between the two germline ends. The DNA for the CDR3 is TGTGCCAGCAGCGCCACGGGGGTCGGGGAGACCCAGTACTTC. This codes for CASSATGVGETQYF.

The chain links TRBV7-9 to TRBJ2-6; D is perhaps TRBD1 or TRBD2 (6 bases each). Germline-derived CDR1 and CDR2 are SEHNR and FQNEAQ (reference sequence). Trimming removed 5 bases at V and 2 bases at J, with 10 bases between. The CDR3 consists of 15 residues. The CDR3 region has the DNA TGTGCCAGCAGCCCGGAGGGGGCTGGGGCCAACGTCCTGACTTTC. Translated: CASSPEGAGANVLTF.

The chain has TRBV5-1 and TRBJ2-3, with 10 bases lining up with TRBD2. The CDR3 contains 16 residues. J was trimmed by 2 bases and V by 2 bases; bases with no gene match: 5. The germline V gene has CDR1 SGHRS and CDR2 YFSETQ. CDR3 protein: CASSLAGGRLTDTQYF. In DNA, the CDR3 is TGCGCCAGCAGCTTAGCGGGAGGGCGTCTCACAGATACGCAGTATTTT.

The rearrangement uses TRBV18 and TRBJ1-4; the D gene is possibly TRBD1 (5 bases). The CDR3 has 15 amino acids. Trimming left V 6 bases short and J 8 bases short, with 19 bases between. Germline lookup yields CDR1 KGHSH and CDR2 LQKENI. The CDR3 bases are TGTGCCAGCTCGGCTGGGGCCGGGGAGAGGGAAAAACTGTTTTTT. Translation gives CASSAGAGEREKLFF.